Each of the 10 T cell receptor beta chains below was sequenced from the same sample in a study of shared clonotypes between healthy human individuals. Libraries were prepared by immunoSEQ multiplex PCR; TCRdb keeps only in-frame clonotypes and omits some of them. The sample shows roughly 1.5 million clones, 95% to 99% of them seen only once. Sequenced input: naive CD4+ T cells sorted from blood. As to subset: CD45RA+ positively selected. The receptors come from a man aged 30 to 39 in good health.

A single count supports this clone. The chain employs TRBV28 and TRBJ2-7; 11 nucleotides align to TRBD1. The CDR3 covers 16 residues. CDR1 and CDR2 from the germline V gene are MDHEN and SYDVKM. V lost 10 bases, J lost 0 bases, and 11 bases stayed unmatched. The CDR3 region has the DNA TGTGCCACCGTGGACAGGGGGCGCCGGAGCTCCTACGAGCAGTACTTC. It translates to CATVDRGRRSSYEQYF.

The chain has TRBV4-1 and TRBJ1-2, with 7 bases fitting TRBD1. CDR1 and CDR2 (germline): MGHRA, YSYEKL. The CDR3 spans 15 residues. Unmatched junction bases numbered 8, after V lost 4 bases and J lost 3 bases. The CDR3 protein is CASSPTGTADYGYTF. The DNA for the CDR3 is TGCGCCAGCAGCCCAACGGGGACAGCTGACTATGGCTACACCTTC.

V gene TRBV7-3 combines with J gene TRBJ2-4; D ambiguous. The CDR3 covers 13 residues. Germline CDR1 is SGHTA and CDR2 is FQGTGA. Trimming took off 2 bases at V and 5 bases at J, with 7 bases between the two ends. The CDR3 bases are TGTGCCAGCAGCTTAGGGCCGCAAAACATTCAGTACTTC. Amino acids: CASSLGPQNIQYF.

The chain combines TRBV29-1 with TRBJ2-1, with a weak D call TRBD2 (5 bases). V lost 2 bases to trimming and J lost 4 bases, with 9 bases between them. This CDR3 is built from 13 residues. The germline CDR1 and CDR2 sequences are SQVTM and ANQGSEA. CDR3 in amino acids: CSVETRAYNEQFF. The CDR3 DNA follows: TGCAGCGTTGAAACTAGAGCATACAATGAGCAGTTCTTC.

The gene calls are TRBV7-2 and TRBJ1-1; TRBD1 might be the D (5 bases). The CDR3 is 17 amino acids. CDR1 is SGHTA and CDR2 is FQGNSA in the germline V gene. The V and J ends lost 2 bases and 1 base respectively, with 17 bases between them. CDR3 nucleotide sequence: TGTGCCAGCAGCTTAATTGGATTAAGGGGTGGGAACACTGAAGCTTTCTTT. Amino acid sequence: CASSLIGLRGGNTEAFF.

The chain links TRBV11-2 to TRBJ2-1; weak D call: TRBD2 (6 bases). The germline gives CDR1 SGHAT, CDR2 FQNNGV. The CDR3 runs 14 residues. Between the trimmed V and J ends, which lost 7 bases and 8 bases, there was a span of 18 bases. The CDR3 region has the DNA TGTGCCAGCACTGGGGGACTGCGAAGCGATGAGCAGTTCTTC. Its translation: CASTGGLRSDEQFF.

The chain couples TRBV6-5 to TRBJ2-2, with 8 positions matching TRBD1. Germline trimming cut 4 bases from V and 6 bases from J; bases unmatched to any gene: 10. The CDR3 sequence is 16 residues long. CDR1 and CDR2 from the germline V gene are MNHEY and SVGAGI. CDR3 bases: TGTGCCAGCAGTTCTCCAGGGGGCGCGTTCGCCGGGGAGCTGTTTTTT. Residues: CASSSPGGAFAGELFF.

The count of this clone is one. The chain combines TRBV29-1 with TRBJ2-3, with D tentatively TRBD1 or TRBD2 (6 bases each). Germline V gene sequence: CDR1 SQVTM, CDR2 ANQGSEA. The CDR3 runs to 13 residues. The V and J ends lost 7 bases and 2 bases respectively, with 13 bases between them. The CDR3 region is CSAAGQHTDTQYF. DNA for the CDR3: TGCAGCGCCGCGGGACAACACACAGATACGCAGTATTTT.

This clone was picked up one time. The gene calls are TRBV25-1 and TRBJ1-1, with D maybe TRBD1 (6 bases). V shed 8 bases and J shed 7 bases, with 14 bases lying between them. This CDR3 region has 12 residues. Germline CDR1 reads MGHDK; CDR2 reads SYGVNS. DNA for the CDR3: TGTGCCAGCCTCAGGGGAGGGGGTGAAGCTTTCTTT. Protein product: CASLRGGGEAFF.

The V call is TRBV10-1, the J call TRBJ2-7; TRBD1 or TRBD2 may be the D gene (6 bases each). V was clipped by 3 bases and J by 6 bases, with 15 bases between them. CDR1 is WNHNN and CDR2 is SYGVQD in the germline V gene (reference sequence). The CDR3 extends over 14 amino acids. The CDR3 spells CASSDGGTRSEQYF. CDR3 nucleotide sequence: TGCGCCAGCAGTGACGGGGGCACGAGGAGCGAGCAGTACTTC.